This T cell receptor (beta chain) was sequenced for a study of CD8 T cells in Susac syndrome (dated by TCRdb to the late 2010s). Study-level background: Repertoire sequencing was used to test whether CD8+ T cell activation and differentiation in Susac syndrome was antigen driven. Summary of the overall study and its limitations: The study acknowledged that relatively few individuals were included in the TCR sequencing and HLA analysis.

About this clonotype: It has no known antigen specificity. Qualities for individual bases were not recorded, and no much larger clone is one base off.

High-throughput TCR beta sequencing profiled peripheral blood CD8+ and CD4+ T cells from healthy donors, Susac syndrome patients and multiple sclerosis patients. The multiple sclerosis controls were treatment-naive patients whose relapsing-remitting disease, either stable or active, fulfilled the revised McDonald criteria. CD8+ TEMRA cells were enriched by FACS, while bulk CD8+ and CD4+ T cells were purified by magnetic negative isolation. Blood was drawn into EDTA tubes, processed within 24 hours, and PBMCs were isolated by density gradient centrifugation. PBMCs intended for TCR sequencing were frozen in liquid nitrogen and were later thawed in a 37 degrees C water bath. A purity of at least 90% was achieved for sorted or isolated CD4+, CD8+ and CD8+ TEMRA cells. RNA was extracted using the RNeasy kit, and roughly 0.45 to 1 microgram was reverse transcribed with random hexamers. The immunoSEQ multiplex PCR assay, which covers 54 Vbeta and 13 Jbeta segments, was used to amplify TCR beta CDR3 regions. PCR amplification bias was corrected by using a synthetic template baseline for primer optimization and computational correction. The authors' pipeline ran thus. Reads were annotated to V, D and J genes according to IMGT and were analyzed with immunoSEQ Analyzer, with only productive sequences retained. To calculate clonality, Shannon entropy was normalized by log2 of the number of productive unique sequences and then subtracted from one. For each patient and control, public and private clones were evaluated within the 100 most prevalent clones. Clones were defined as Susac-specific if absent from the healthy and MS cohorts, from under 1,200 published viral clones and from other ImmuneACCESS disease sequences. The public reads were reprocessed in TCRdb via fastp at Q25 and MiXCR, keeping in-frame beta chains. Each CDR3 protein appears once, grouped with its most common genes and DNA. TCRdb, rather than the study authors, made the V and J calls. This sample lists approximately 150,000 distinct CDR3 sequences; approximately 95% were detected once. About 0.11% of the sample goes to the ten largest clones.

The germline V end is reduced by 7 bases and the J end by 4 bases; junction bases left unmatched: 3. The germline V gene sets CDR1 to MNHNS and CDR2 to SASEGT. The cysteine opens and the phenylalanine closes a CDR3 of 12 amino acids. Just CDR3 DNA is preserved here, 36 bases in frame from base 1. The receptor was derived from a human donor with multiple sclerosis. Here the chain combines TRBV6-1 and TRBJ2-5; 7 bases in between match TRBD1. Sequencing was performed on CD4+ T cells from PBMCs. This receptor has the CDR3 CASKDRVETQYF. The bases read TGTGCCAGCAAAGACAGGGTAGAGACCCAGTACTTC.